Each of the 23 T cell receptor beta chains below was sequenced from the same sample in a study of shared clonotypes between healthy human individuals. Repertoires were generated with immunoSEQ multiplex PCR, while TCRdb's copy carries only in-frame clones and drops some. Among around 720,000 clones listed, around 78% were seen once. The sample taken for sequencing was memory CD4+ T cells sorted from blood. As to subset: CD45RA-negative fraction. All receptors come from a woman aged 25 to 39 in good health.

The gene calls are TRBV19 and TRBJ1-4, with TRBD1 identical over 9 bases. This CDR3 contains 15 residues. Losses at the gene ends were 5 bases for V and 4 bases for J; bases not matched to a gene: 5. Germline CDR1 is LNHDA and CDR2 is SQIVND (reference sequence). The CDR3 DNA sequence: TGTGCCAGTAGTTCTACAGGGGGCGTTAATGAAAAACTGTTTTTT. Translated, it gives CASSSTGGVNEKLFF.

CDR3: CASSAQGAGELFF. CDR3 coding DNA: TGTGCCAGCAGTGCTCAGGGAGCCGGGGAGCTGTTTTTT. The rearrangement uses TRBV6-4 and TRBJ2-2; D may correspond to TRBD1 or TRBD2 (5 bases each). Trimming stripped 4 bases from V and 6 bases from J, with 9 bases between. Per germline, CDR1 MRHNA and CDR2 SNTAGT. The CDR3 has 13 amino acids.

The chain joins TRBV25-1 to TRBJ2-7; 9 bases fit TRBD1. CDR3 length: 14 amino acids. Germline CDR1 and CDR2: MGHDK and SYGVNS. V lost 3 bases, J lost 1 base, and 1 base stayed unmatched. This CDR3 reads CASSEDRGSYEQYF. For the CDR3, the DNA is TGTGCCAGCAGTGAGGACAGGGGTTCCTACGAGCAGTACTTC.

This clone was detected many times. The V gene is TRBV5-1, the J gene TRBJ2-7; 9 bases are a match to TRBD1. The CDR3 spans 15 residues. CDR1 SGHRS and CDR2 YFSETQ come from the germline V gene. With V trimmed by 0 bases and J by 5 bases, 6 bases remained unmatched. CDR3 in DNA: TGCGCCAGCAGCTTGGGAGGGACAGGGTACCACGAGCAGTACTTC. It encodes CASSLGGTGYHEQYF.

The V call is TRBV14, the J call TRBJ1-2; D is undetermined. Per the germline V gene, CDR1 is SGHDN and CDR2 is FVKESK. The CDR3 is 14 residues long. V lost 1 base and J 4 bases, leaving 10 bases between the germline ends. This chain's CDR3 is CASSQVPSAYGYTF. In DNA form, the CDR3 reads TGTGCCAGCAGCCAAGTTCCCTCGGCCTATGGCTACACCTTC.

The chain has TRBV5-4 and TRBJ2-1, with 9 bases aligning to TRBD1. This CDR3 has 15 residues. The germline V gene encodes CDR1 SGHNT and CDR2 YYREEE (reference sequence). Germline trimming cut 4 bases from V and 4 bases from J; bases unmatched to any gene: 6. DNA of the CDR3: TGTGCCAGCAGCCAACAGGGGGCCCGTTACAATGAGCAGTTCTTC. Translation gives CASSQQGARYNEQFF.

The chain recombines TRBV6-5 with TRBJ2-3; no clear D. CDR1 MNHEY and CDR2 SVGAGI come from the germline V gene. The CDR3 has 16 amino acids. V lost 4 bases to trimming and J lost 1 base, with 15 bases between them. The CDR3 is CASSFGPAVGTDTQYF. CDR3 coding DNA: TGTGCCAGCAGTTTCGGACCGGCGGTGGGCACAGATACGCAGTATTTT.

This rearrangement joins TRBV7-6 to TRBJ2-7; 9 nucleotides align to TRBD2. CDR3 size: 14 residues. The V and J ends lost 4 bases and 0 bases, in that order; junction bases with no gene match: 1. CDR1 and CDR2 from the germline V gene are SGHVS and FNYEAQ. The CDR3 region has the DNA TGTGCCAGCAGCTGGACTAGCGCCTCCTACGAGCAGTACTTC. Encoded protein: CASSWTSASYEQYF.

J is TRBJ2-2 and V is TRBV10-3; D ambiguous. The germline V gene encodes CDR1 ENHRY and CDR2 SYGVKD. V shed 0 bases and J shed 3 bases, with 8 bases lying between them. This CDR3 has 15 amino acids. CDR3 sequence reads: CAISESGGDTGELFF. In nucleotides, the CDR3 is TGTGCCATCAGTGAGTCGGGTGGGGACACCGGGGAGCTGTTTTTT.

This sequence joins TRBV28 and TRBJ1-5, with 10 nucleotides matching TRBD1. There are 15 residues in the CDR3. Trimming at V came to 6 bases and at J to 6 bases, leaving 8 bases not matched to a gene. Germline V CDR1 and CDR2: MDHEN, SYDVKM. The CDR3 nucleotides read TGTGCCAGCAGCCCGAGACAGGGGGCGGTTCAGCCCCAGCATTTT. Its translation: CASSPRQGAVQPQHF. Variable domain in full (rest from reference TRBV28 and TRBJ1-5): DVKVTQSSRYLVKRTGEKVFLECVQDMDHENMFWYRQDPGLGLRLIYFSYDVKMKEKGDIPEGYSVSREKKERFSLILESASTNQTSMYLCASSPRQGAVQPQHFGDGTRLSIL.

The chain combines TRBV21-1 with TRBJ2-7; the tabulated D call, TRBD2, remains unverified against the DNA. TRBV21-1 constitutes a pseudogene. The CDR3 contains 16 residues. In DNA, the CDR3 is TGTGCCAGCAGCAAGTTACTAGCGGGGATTCTAAACGAGCAGTACTTC. As protein: CASSKLLAGILNEQYF.

The rearrangement uses TRBV6-1 and TRBJ2-7; no definite D call. This CDR3 region has 14 residues. Between the trimmed V and J ends, which lost 2 bases and 1 base, there was a span of 9 bases. In germline, CDR1 is MNHNS, CDR2 SASEGT. CDR3 sequence (DNA): TGTGCCAGCAGTGAATGGGTCGGATCCTACGAGCAGTACTTC. Residues: CASSEWVGSYEQYF.

This chain links TRBV2 with TRBJ2-5, with 10 bases lining up with TRBD2. The CDR3 length is 17 residues. Germline assignment: CDR1 SNHLY and CDR2 FYNNEI. Trimming took 8 bases from V and 3 from J; bases not matched to a gene: 15. In DNA form, the CDR3 reads TGTGCCAGCTCACAGGAGCTAGCGGGAGTTAAAAAAGAGACCCAGTACTTC. Translation: CASSQELAGVKKETQYF.

The chain uses TRBV5-4 and TRBJ2-2; unclear D gene. Trimming removed 0 bases at V and 7 bases at J, with 16 bases between. CDR1 SGHNT and CDR2 YYREEE come from the germline V gene (reference sequence). The CDR3 covers 16 residues. For the CDR3, the DNA is TGTGCCAGCAGCTTGGATGGCGGCTATGGTCGCGGGGAGCTGTTTTTT. Amino acid sequence: CASSLDGGYGRGELFF.

This rearrangement joins TRBV6-5 to TRBJ1-1, with D unresolved. Germline assignment: CDR1 MNHEY and CDR2 SVGAGI. Trimming took off 4 bases at V and 3 bases at J, with 18 bases between the two ends. The CDR3 is made up of 16 amino acids. CDR3 nucleotides: TGTGCCAGCAGTTCCCCCGTCGCGGGGTTGTACACTGAAGCTTTCTTT. It is translated as CASSSPVAGLYTEAFF.

The V gene is TRBV25-1, the J gene TRBJ2-7, with TRBD2 matching 10 bases. Trimming removed 5 bases from V and 4 bases from J; junction bases left unmatched: 17. Germline CDR1 MGHDK, CDR2 SYGVNS. The CDR3 spans 18 residues. CDR3 residues: CASSTMGDLAGVRYEQYF. The DNA for the CDR3 is TGTGCCAGCAGTACGATGGGGGACCTAGCGGGAGTGAGGTACGAGCAGTACTTC.

This clone was seen ten or more times. This sequence joins TRBV19 and TRBJ2-2, with no clear D. This CDR3 spans 14 amino acids. V lost 4 bases and J lost 1, with 7 bases in between. Germline V lookup: CDR1 LNHDA, CDR2 SQIVND (reference sequence). The CDR3 bases are TGTGCCAGTAGTACTTCAAGGAACACCGGGGAGCTGTTTTTT. It yields the protein CASSTSRNTGELFF.

The chain carries TRBV5-1 and TRBJ2-5, with D tentatively TRBD2 (5 bases). Trimming took off 5 bases at V and 2 bases at J, with 13 bases between the two ends. The germline V gene has CDR1 SGHRS and CDR2 YFSETQ. The CDR3 extends over 14 amino acids. As DNA, the CDR3 is TGCGCCAGCAGTGCAACCGGGATACAAGAGACCCAGTACTTC. It translates to CASSATGIQETQYF.

The chain has TRBV11-2 and TRBJ2-2; D possibly corresponds to TRBD1 (6 bases). Deletions cut 5 bases from V and 3 bases from J, with 13 bases between. The germline CDR1 and CDR2 sequences are SGHAT and FQNNGV. CDR3 length: 15 amino acids. CDR3 sequence reads: CASSQTRGYTGELFF. The DNA of the CDR3 is TGTGCCAGCAGCCAAACTAGGGGGTACACCGGGGAGCTGTTTTTT.

This clone was seen only once. Distinct nucleotide sequences in the sample also encode this CDR3. The rearrangement joins TRBV5-4 to TRBJ2-5; the D is unclear. CDR1 and CDR2 from the germline V gene are SGHNT and YYREEE (reference sequence). V lost 2 bases, J lost 3 bases, and 8 bases lay in between. This CDR3 comprises 13 residues. CDR3 coding DNA: TGTGCCAGCAGCTTCGGTGGGGAAGAGACCCAGTACTTC. It encodes CASSFGGEETQYF.

A word on this clone: Other DNA sequences in this sample translate to the same CDR3. The V and J genes are TRBV20-1 and TRBJ2-2, with D unclear. CDR3 size: 11 residues. Germline V CDR1 and CDR2: DFQATT, SNEGSKA (reference sequence). V gave up 5 bases and J gave up 0 bases, with 1 base separating them. CDR3 region: CSAANTGELFF. In nucleotides, the CDR3 is TGCAGTGCTGCGAACACCGGGGAGCTGTTTTTT.

This sequence joins TRBV18 and TRBJ2-7; D is possibly TRBD1 (5 bases). CDR1 and CDR2 from the germline V gene are KGHSH and LQKENI. Trimming cost V 3 bases and J 3 bases, with 15 bases left between them. This CDR3 is built from 15 residues. CDR3 protein: CASSPRVKADYEQYF. DNA of the CDR3: TGTGCCAGCTCACCCAGGGTAAAAGCCGACTACGAGCAGTACTTC.

Of note for this clone: A much larger clone lies a single base off, so this may be a read error. The chain joins TRBV10-2 to TRBJ2-5; D unresolved. This CDR3 has 11 residues. Germline CDR1 is WSHSY and CDR2 is SAAADI. V lost 6 bases to trimming and J lost 1 base, with 3 bases between them. The CDR3 is CASSAQETQYF. CDR3 DNA: TGCGCCAGCAGCGCCCAAGAGACCCAGTACTTC.